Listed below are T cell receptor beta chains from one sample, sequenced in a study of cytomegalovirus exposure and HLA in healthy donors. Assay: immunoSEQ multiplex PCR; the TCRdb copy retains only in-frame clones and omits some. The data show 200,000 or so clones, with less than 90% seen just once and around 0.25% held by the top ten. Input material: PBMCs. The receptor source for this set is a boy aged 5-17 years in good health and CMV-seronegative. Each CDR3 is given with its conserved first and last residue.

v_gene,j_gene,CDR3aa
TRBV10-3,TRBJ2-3,CAISGETDTQYF
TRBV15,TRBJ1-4,CATSRGGENEKLFF
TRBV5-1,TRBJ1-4,CASSLPEGTTNEKLFF
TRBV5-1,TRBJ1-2,CASRAVGGDYGYTF
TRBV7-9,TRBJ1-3,CASSLDRPGNTIYF
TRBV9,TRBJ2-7,CASSASWDRVSSYEQYF
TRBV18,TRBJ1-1,CASSPQIGGTEAFF
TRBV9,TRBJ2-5,CASSPPGLAGQETQYF
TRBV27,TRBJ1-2,CASSLTANYGYTF
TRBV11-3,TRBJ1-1,CASSPSGGPEAFF
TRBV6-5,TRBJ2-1,CASSYLGRDGEQFF
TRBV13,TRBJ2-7,CASSSPGQGYYEQYF
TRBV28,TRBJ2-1,CASSFVDRGGRRDEQFF
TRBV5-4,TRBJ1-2,CASSGDREGYTF
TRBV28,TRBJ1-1,CASSLRSTEAFF
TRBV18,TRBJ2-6,CASSPMTGAGANVLTF
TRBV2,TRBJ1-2,CASRGRVLGSSYTF
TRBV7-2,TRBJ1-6,CASSNLFEYSPLHF
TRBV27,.,CASSPLPTSGRAYEQYF
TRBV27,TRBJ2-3,CASSDPTSGRITQYF
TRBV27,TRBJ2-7,CASSYQGSGYEQYF
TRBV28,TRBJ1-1,CASLESAGSSTEAFF
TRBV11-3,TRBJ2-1,CASSFTRVSANHYNEQFF
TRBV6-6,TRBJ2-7,CASSYVTSGLSYEQYF
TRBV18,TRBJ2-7,CASSPSGTGARSSYEQYF
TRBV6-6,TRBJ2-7,CAGTLVRNGGQQYF
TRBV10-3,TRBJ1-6,CAISSQKRLNSPLHF
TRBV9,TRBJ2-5,CASSPGQGRGETQYF
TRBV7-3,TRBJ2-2,CASSQGGGVTGELFF
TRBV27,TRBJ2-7,CASSLYLSGAAYEQYF
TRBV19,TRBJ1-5,CASSIGTGLQPQHF
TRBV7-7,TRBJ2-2,CASSSGQGNTGELFF
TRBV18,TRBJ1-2,CASSQGTAYNYGYTF
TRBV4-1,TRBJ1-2,CASSHTGTGVPGGYTF
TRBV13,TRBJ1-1,CASSSGTERGRNTEAFF
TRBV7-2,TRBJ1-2,CASSFGGGRAAVGYTF
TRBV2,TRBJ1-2,CASSESRAGGYGYTF
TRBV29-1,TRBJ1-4,CSVGQGASEKLFF
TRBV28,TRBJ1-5,CASSSRGNRAQNQPQHF
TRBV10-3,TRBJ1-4,CAISEGLRTGDRFTEKLFF
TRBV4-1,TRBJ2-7,CASSQERVSYEQYF
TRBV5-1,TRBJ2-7,CASSLVLAGSSYEQYF
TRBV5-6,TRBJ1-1,CASSLGAGQTEAFF
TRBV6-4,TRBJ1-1,CASSETEGHTEAFF
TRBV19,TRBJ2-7,CASSIARGQDEQYF
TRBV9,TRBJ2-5,CASSEGKGKETQYF
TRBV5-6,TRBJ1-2,CASTPGPFAGGYTF
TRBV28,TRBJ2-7,CASSLSPGGYEQYF